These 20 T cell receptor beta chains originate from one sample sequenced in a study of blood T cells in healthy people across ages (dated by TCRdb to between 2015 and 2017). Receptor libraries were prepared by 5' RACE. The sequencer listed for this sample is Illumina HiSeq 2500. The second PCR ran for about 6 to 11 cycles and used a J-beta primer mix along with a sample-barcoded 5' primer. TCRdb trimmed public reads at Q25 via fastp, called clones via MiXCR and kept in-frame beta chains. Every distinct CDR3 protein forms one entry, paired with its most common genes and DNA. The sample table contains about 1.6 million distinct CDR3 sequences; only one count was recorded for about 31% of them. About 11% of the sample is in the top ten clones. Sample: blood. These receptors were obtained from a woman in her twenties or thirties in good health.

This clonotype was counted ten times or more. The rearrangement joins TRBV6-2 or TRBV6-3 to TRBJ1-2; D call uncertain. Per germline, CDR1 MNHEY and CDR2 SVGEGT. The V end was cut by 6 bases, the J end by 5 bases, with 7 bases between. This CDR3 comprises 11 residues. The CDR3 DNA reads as TGTGCCAGCAGCACGGCGTATGGCTACACCTTC. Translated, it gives CASSTAYGYTF.

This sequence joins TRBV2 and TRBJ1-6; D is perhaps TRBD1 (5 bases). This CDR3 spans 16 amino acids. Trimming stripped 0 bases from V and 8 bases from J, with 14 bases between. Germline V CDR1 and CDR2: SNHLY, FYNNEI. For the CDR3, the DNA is TGTGCCAGCAGTGAAGCGCCGGCAGGGTATGATTCACCCCTCCACTTT. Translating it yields CASSEAPAGYDSPLHF.

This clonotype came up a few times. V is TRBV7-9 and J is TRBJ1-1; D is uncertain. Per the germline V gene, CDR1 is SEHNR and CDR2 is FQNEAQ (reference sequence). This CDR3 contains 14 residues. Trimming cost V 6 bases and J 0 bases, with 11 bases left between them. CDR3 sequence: CASRATEVNTEAFF. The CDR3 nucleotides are TGTGCCAGCAGGGCTACGGAGGTGAACACTGAAGCTTTCTTT. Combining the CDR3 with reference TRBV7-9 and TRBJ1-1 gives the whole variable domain DTGVSQNPRHKITKRGQNVTFRCDPISEHNRLYWYRQTLGQGPEFLTYFQNEAQLEKSRLLSDRFSAERPKGSFSTLEIQRTEQGDSAMYLCASRATEVNTEAFFGQGTRLTVV.

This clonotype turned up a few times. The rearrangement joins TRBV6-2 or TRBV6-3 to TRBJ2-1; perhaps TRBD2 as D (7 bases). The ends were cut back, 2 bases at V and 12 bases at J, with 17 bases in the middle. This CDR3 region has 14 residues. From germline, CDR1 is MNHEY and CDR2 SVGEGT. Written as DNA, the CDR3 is TGTGCCAGCAGTTACGTGGCGGGGGCGGTAGGGCAGTTCTTC. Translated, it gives CASSYVAGAVGQFF.

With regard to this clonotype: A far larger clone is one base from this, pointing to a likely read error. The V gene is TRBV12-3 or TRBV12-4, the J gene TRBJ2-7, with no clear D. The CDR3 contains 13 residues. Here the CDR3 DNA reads TGTACCAGCAGTTTAGGAAGAAACTACGAGCAGTACTTC. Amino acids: CTSSLGRNYEQYF.

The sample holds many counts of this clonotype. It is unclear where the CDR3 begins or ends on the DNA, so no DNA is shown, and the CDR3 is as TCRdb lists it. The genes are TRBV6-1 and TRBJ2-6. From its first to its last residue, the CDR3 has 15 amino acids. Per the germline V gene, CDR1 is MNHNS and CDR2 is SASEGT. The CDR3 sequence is CASSTSYSGANVLTF.

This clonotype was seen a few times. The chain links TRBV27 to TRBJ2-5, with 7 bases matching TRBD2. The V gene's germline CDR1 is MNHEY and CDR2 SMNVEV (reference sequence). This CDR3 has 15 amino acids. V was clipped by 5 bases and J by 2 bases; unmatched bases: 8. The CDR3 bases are TGTGCCAGCAGTCAGACTAGCTGGATGCAAGAGACCCAGTACTTC. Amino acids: CASSQTSWMQETQYF.

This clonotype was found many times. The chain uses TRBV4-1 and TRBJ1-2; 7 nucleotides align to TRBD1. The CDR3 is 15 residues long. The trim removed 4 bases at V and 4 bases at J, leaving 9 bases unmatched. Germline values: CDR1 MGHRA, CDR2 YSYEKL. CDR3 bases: TGCGCCAGCAGCCCTTCCACAGGGGCCGTCTATGGCTACACCTTC. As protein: CASSPSTGAVYGYTF.

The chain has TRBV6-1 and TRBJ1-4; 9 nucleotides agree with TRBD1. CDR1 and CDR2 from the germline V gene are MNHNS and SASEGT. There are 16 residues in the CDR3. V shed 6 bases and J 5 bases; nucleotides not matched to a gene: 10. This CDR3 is CASRPTMTGGNEKLFF. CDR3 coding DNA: TGTGCCAGCAGGCCCACGATGACAGGGGGAAATGAAAAACTGTTTTTT.

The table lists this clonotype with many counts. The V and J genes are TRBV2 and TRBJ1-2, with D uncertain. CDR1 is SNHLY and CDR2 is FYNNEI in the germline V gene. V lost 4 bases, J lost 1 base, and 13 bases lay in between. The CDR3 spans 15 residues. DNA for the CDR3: TGTGCCAGCAGTGTTAGCGGCGGAAATAACTATGGCTACACCTTC. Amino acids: CASSVSGGNNYGYTF.

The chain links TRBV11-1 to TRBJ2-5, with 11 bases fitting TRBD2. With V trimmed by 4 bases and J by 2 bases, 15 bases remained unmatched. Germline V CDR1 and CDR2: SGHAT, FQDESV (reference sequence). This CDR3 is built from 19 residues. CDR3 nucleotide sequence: TGTGCCAGCAGCTCTCTAGGCGAGACTAGCGGGGCCCAGCAAGAGACCCAGTACTTC. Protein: CASSSLGETSGAQQETQYF. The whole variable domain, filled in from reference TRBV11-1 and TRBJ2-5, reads EAEVAQSPRYKITEKSQAVAFWCDPISGHATLYWYRQILGQGPELLVQFQDESVVDDSQLPKDRFSAERLKGVDSTLKIQPAELGDSAMYLCASSSLGETSGAQQETQYFGPGTRLLVL.

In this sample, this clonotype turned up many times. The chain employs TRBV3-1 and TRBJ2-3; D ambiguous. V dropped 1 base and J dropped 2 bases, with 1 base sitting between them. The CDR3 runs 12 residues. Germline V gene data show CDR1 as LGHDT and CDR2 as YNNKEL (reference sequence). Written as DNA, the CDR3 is TGTGCCAGCAGCCAAGCCACAGATACGCAGTATTTT. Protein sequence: CASSQATDTQYF.

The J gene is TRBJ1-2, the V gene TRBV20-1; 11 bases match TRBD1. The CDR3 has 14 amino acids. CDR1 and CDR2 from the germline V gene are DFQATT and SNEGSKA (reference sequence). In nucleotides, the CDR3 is TGCAGCGCCGGACAGGGGGCAATGCACTATGGCTACACCTTC. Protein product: CSAGQGAMHYGYTF.

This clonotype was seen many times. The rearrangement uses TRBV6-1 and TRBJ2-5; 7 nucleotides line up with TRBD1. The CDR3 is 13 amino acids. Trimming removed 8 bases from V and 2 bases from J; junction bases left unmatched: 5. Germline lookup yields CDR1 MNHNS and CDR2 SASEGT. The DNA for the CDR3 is TGTGCCAGCGCTCGGGACAGTCAAGAGACCCAGTACTTC. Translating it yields CASARDSQETQYF.

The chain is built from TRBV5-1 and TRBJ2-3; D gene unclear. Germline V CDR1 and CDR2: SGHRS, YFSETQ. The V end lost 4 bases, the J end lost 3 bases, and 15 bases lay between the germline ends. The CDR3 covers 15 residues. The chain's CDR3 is CASSVLGRQTDTQYF. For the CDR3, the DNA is TGCGCCAGCAGCGTATTGGGCCGACAAACAGATACGCAGTATTTT. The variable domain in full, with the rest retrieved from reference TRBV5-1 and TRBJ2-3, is KAGVTQTPRYLIKTRGQQVTLSCSPISGHRSVSWYQQTPGQGLQFLFEYFSETQRNKGNFPGRFSGRQFSNSRSEMNVSTLELGDSALYLCASSVLGRQTDTQYFGPGTRLTVL.

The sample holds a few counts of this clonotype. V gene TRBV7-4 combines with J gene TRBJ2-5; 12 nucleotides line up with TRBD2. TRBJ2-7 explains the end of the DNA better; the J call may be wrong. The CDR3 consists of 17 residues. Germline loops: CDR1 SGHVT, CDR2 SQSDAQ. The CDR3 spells CASSPWTSGMGIREQYF. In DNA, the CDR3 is TGTGCCAGCAGCCCATGGACTAGCGGGATGGGTATCCGCGAGCAGTACTTC.

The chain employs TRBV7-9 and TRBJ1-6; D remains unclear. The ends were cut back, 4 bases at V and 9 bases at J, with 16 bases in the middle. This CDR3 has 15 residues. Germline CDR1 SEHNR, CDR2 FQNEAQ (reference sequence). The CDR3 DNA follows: TGTGCCAGCAGCTCGTCAGTGAATACGGGTTCACCCCTCCACTTT. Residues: CASSSSVNTGSPLHF.

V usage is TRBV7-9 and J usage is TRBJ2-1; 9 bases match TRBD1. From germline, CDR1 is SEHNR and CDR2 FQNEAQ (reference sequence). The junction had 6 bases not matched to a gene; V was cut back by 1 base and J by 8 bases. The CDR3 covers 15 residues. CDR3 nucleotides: TGTGCCAGCAGCTTAGGTGTAACAGGGGGCGATGAGCAGTTCTTC. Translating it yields CASSLGVTGGDEQFF.

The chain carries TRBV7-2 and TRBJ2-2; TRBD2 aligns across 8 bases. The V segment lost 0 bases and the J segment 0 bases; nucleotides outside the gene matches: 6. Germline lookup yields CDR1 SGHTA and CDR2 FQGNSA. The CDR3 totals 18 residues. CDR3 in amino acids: CASSLAPGGIANTGELFF. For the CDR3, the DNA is TGTGCCAGCAGCTTAGCCCCGGGGGGGATCGCGAACACCGGGGAGCTGTTTTTT.

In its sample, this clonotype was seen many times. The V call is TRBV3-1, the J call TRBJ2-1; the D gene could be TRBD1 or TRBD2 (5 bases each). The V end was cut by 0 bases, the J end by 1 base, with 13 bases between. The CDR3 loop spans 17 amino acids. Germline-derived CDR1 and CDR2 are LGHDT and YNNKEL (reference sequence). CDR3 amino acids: CASSQDFGASSYNEQFF. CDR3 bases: TGTGCCAGCAGCCAAGATTTCGGGGCCTCTTCCTACAATGAGCAGTTCTTC.